A selection of T cell receptor beta chains follows, all from one sample in a study of radiation and T cells in renal cell carcinoma. The assay was immunoSEQ multiplex PCR, and TCRdb's table has in-frame clones only and misses some. The data show roughly 92,000 clones, 70% to 85% seen once. The starting material was blood, obtained from a patient whose treatment included radiotherapy and nephrectomy. Receptors originate from a man in his sixties with renal cell carcinoma. CDR3s include the opening cysteine and the closing phenylalanine or tryptophan. The order of the fields is D gene, V gene, clone size, J gene, CDR3 DNA, CDR3 protein. The D gene is left open where the match is weak. Clone size, where shown, is once, few, many, or a class for clones that have expanded.

d_call: NA
v_call: TRBV29-1
clone_size: NA
j_call: TRBJ1-1
cdr3_nt: TGCAGCGTAAGGACAAGGGGGACCACTGAAGCTTTCTTT
cdr3_aa: CSVRTRGTTEAFF

d_call: NA
v_call: TRBV5-1
clone_size: NA
j_call: TRBJ1-4
cdr3_nt: TGCGCCAGCATGGACCAAACTAATGAAAAACTGTTTTTT
cdr3_aa: CASMDQTNEKLFF

d_call: NA
v_call: TRBV6-6
clone_size: NA
j_call: TRBJ1-1
cdr3_nt: TGTGCCAGCAGCCCCGTCCCCGGGGGGCTATTTGAAGCTTTCTTT
cdr3_aa: CASSPVPGGLFEAFF

d_call: TRBD2
v_call: TRBV25-1
clone_size: NA
j_call: TRBJ2-2
cdr3_nt: TGTGCCAGCAGTCCTCCCGCAGGACTAGCGGGGAGGGCCGGGGAGCTGTTTTTT
cdr3_aa: CASSPPAGLAGRAGELFF

d_call: NA
v_call: TRBV6-1
clone_size: NA
j_call: TRBJ1-4
cdr3_nt: TGTGCCAGCAGTGACCTACAGGGAATCGGTGAAAAACTGTTTTTT
cdr3_aa: CASSDLQGIGEKLFF

d_call: NA
v_call: TRBV2
clone_size: NA
j_call: TRBJ2-2
cdr3_nt: TGTGCCAGCAGTACCGCCGGGACCCCCTTAAGGTCCGGGGAGCTGTTTTTT
cdr3_aa: CASSTAGTPLRSGELFF

d_call: NA
v_call: TRBV19
clone_size: NA
j_call: TRBJ1-1
cdr3_nt: TGTGCCAGTAGTATAGCAACAGCGAACACTGAAGCTTTCTTT
cdr3_aa: CASSIATANTEAFF

d_call: TRBD2
v_call: TRBV13
clone_size: NA
j_call: TRBJ2-2
cdr3_nt: TGTGCCAGCAGGCCAGCGGGATTTATCGGGGAGCTGTTTTTT
cdr3_aa: CASRPAGFIGELFF

d_call: TRBD1
v_call: TRBV7-9
clone_size: few
j_call: TRBJ1-1
cdr3_nt: TGTGCCAGCAGCCCATTTAGACAGGGCGGCACTGAAGCTTTCTTT
cdr3_aa: CASSPFRQGGTEAFF

d_call: TRBD1
v_call: TRBV25-1
clone_size: NA
j_call: TRBJ2-7
cdr3_nt: TGTGCCAGAGCTTGGCTTGGAAAGGGGGACAGGGAAGAGGGCGAGCAGTACTTC
cdr3_aa: CARAWLGKGDREEGEQYF

d_call: TRBD2
v_call: TRBV19
clone_size: NA
j_call: TRBJ2-3
cdr3_nt: TGTGCCAGTAAGGGAGGAACTAGCGGCACAGATACGCAGTATTTT
cdr3_aa: CASKGGTSGTDTQYF

d_call: NA
v_call: TRBV2
clone_size: NA
j_call: TRBJ2-3
cdr3_nt: TGTGCCAGCCGATCGTCAGCTTCAGATACGCAGTATTTT
cdr3_aa: CASRSSASDTQYF

d_call: NA
v_call: TRBV4-1
clone_size: NA
j_call: TRBJ2-7
cdr3_nt: TGCGCCAGCAGCCAAGAACTTCGTCCTGAAAGATACGAGCAGTACTTC
cdr3_aa: CASSQELRPERYEQYF

d_call: NA
v_call: TRBV14
clone_size: NA
j_call: TRBJ2-7
cdr3_nt: TGTGCCAGCAGCCCACCCTCCGGGACAAACTACGAGCAGTACTTC
cdr3_aa: CASSPPSGTNYEQYF

d_call: NA
v_call: TRBV21-1
clone_size: NA
j_call: TRBJ2-7
cdr3_nt: TGTGCCCACGTGGGGGGACTAGCGGGGACCATCTACGAGCAGTACTTC
cdr3_aa: CAHVGGLAGTIYEQYF

d_call: NA
v_call: TRBV20-1
clone_size: NA
j_call: TRBJ2-1
cdr3_nt: TGCAGTGAGAGGGGGGACAATGAGCAGTTCTTC
cdr3_aa: CSERGDNEQFF

d_call: NA
v_call: TRBV14
clone_size: NA
j_call: TRBJ2-4
cdr3_nt: TGTGCCAGCAGCCAATCCCACTCGGGACTTGCCAAAAACATTCAGTACTTC
cdr3_aa: CASSQSHSGLAKNIQYF

d_call: TRBD2
v_call: TRBV19
clone_size: few
j_call: TRBJ2-2
cdr3_nt: TGTGCCAGTAGTATAGCGCGGGAGGCGGACAGTATAGAGCTGTTTTTT
cdr3_aa: CASSIAREADSIELFF

d_call: NA
v_call: TRBV2
clone_size: NA
j_call: TRBJ2-1
cdr3_nt: TGTGCCAGCAGTGATCAGGGCTCGGTCGATGAGCAGTTCTTC
cdr3_aa: CASSDQGSVDEQFF

d_call: TRBD2
v_call: TRBV5-1
clone_size: NA
j_call: TRBJ2-1
cdr3_nt: TGCGCCAGCAGCTTGGCAGGCGGGAGGGTGAATGAGCAGTTCTTC
cdr3_aa: CASSLAGGRVNEQFF

d_call: TRBD2
v_call: TRBV19
clone_size: few
j_call: TRBJ2-1
cdr3_nt: TGTGCCAGTAGTACTAGCGGGGCCTACAATGAGCAGTTCTTC
cdr3_aa: CASSTSGAYNEQFF

d_call: TRBD1
v_call: TRBV2
clone_size: NA
j_call: TRBJ1-4
cdr3_nt: TGTGCCAGCGTGAGACAGGGGATAGCAACTAATGAAAAACTGTTTTTT
cdr3_aa: CASVRQGIATNEKLFF

d_call: NA
v_call: TRBV27
clone_size: NA
j_call: TRBJ1-4
cdr3_nt: TGTGCCAGCAGTCCCTACAGTGGGCAAGGCGGTGAAAAACTGTTTTTT
cdr3_aa: CASSPYSGQGGEKLFF

d_call: NA
v_call: TRBV28
clone_size: few
j_call: TRBJ1-1
cdr3_nt: TGTGCCAGCAGCCTTTCCGAACCCCCTGAAGCTTTCTTT
cdr3_aa: CASSLSEPPEAFF

d_call: TRBD2
v_call: TRBV14
clone_size: NA
j_call: TRBJ2-7
cdr3_nt: TGTGCCAGCAGCCAAGATCGGATTACCGGGACTAGCGGGAGCCCGTACGAGCAGTACTTC
cdr3_aa: CASSQDRITGTSGSPYEQYF

d_call: TRBD2
v_call: TRBV11-2
clone_size: NA
j_call: TRBJ2-1
cdr3_nt: TGTGCCAGCAGCTGGACTAGTCCGGCCTATGAGCAGTTCTTC
cdr3_aa: CASSWTSPAYEQFF

d_call: NA
v_call: TRBV7-2
clone_size: NA
j_call: TRBJ2-7
cdr3_nt: TGTGCCAGCAGCTCTTCACCTTCCTACGAGCAGTACTTC
cdr3_aa: CASSSSPSYEQYF

d_call: TRBD1
v_call: TRBV5-1
clone_size: NA
j_call: TRBJ2-7
cdr3_nt: TGCGCCAGCAGCTTGGCGGGACAGGGTGGCGGCGAGCAGTACTTC
cdr3_aa: CASSLAGQGGGEQYF